The source of this T cell receptor (beta chain) is a study of identical twins. One entry per CDR3 protein results from TCRdb running MiXCR on the 5' RACE reads. The data contain fewer than 650,000 distinct CDR3 sequences, approximately 10% of them singletons. Germline-derived CDR1 and CDR2 are DFQATT and SNEGSKA (reference sequence). CDR3 length: 15 residues. The V segment lost 1 base and the J segment 2 bases; nucleotides outside the gene matches: 3. The data were also submitted as part of a second study, on yellow fever vaccine responses in identical twins.

The TCR sequence derives from a woman younger than 30 in good health. This chain connects TRBV20-1 to TRBJ2-5; 11 nucleotides align to TRBD2. The sequencing sample was made of PBMCs. The CDR3 reads CSARALAGGQETQYF. CDR3 DNA sequence: TGCAGTGCTAGAGCCCTAGCGGGGGGACAAGAGACCCAGTACTTC.